A selection of T cell receptor beta chains follows, all from one sample in a study of shared clonotypes between healthy human individuals. Libraries were prepared by immunoSEQ multiplex PCR; TCRdb keeps only in-frame clonotypes and omits some of them. The sample shows about 610,000 clones, approximately 96% of them seen only once. Material: naive CD8+ T cells sorted from blood. These receptors were obtained from a woman in her 30s in good health. Both conserved end residues are part of each CDR3. Each record gives: V gene, J gene, CDR3 protein.

V gene: TRBV5-1; J gene: TRBJ1-5; CDR3 protein: CASSQTGGDYGNQPQHF
V gene: TRBV28; J gene: TRBJ2-1; CDR3 protein: CASSWWGSSYNEQFF
V gene: TRBV29-1; J gene: TRBJ2-7; CDR3 protein: CSVLSGDSYEQYF
V gene: TRBV6-6; J gene: TRBJ1-2; CDR3 protein: CASSTNSYSNYGYTF
V gene: TRBV19; J gene: TRBJ1-1; CDR3 protein: CASSIASTGGNTEAFF
V gene: TRBV19; J gene: TRBJ1-1; CDR3 protein: CASNNAGERTEAFF
V gene: TRBV6-1; J gene: TRBJ2-3; CDR3 protein: CASSEARRGRSTDTQYF
V gene: TRBV28; J gene: TRBJ1-5; CDR3 protein: CASSPGHSNQPQHF
V gene: TRBV5-1; J gene: TRBJ1-1; CDR3 protein: CASSPRGNEAFF
V gene: TRBV11-2; J gene: TRBJ1-1; CDR3 protein: CASSPAKGTGVTEAFF
V gene: TRBV5-6; J gene: TRBJ2-3; CDR3 protein: CASSWGRSIDTQYF
V gene: TRBV28; J gene: TRBJ2-1; CDR3 protein: CASTQFETGEHNEQFF
V gene: TRBV30; J gene: TRBJ2-3; CDR3 protein: CAWSSGGTDTQYF
V gene: TRBV5-1; J gene: TRBJ1-1; CDR3 protein: CASSPLTGGRTEAFF
V gene: TRBV6-5; J gene: TRBJ1-5; CDR3 protein: CASSSGQGAQPQHF
V gene: TRBV9; J gene: TRBJ2-6; CDR3 protein: CASSVGEGANVLTF
V gene: TRBV4-2; J gene: TRBJ2-7; CDR3 protein: CASSQDGGQDVYEQYF
V gene: TRBV7-6; J gene: TRBJ1-5; CDR3 protein: CASSPDSYQPQHF
V gene: TRBV6-1; J gene: TRBJ1-5; CDR3 protein: CASSEGDFSNQPQHF
V gene: TRBV25-1; J gene: TRBJ2-6; CDR3 protein: CASSELDASSGANVLTF
V gene: TRBV29-1; J gene: TRBJ2-7; CDR3 protein: CSVSKTSSYEQYF
V gene: TRBV28; J gene: TRBJ2-1; CDR3 protein: CASSLDRGLTYNEQFF
V gene: TRBV19; J gene: TRBJ1-1; CDR3 protein: CASSGAMNTEAFF
V gene: TRBV6-5; J gene: TRBJ2-7; CDR3 protein: CASSVGTPVTYEQYF
V gene: TRBV30; J gene: TRBJ1-2; CDR3 protein: CAWSVGMADGYTF
V gene: TRBV5-1; J gene: TRBJ2-2; CDR3 protein: CASSLVSVGGLENTGELFF
V gene: TRBV9; J gene: TRBJ2-1; CDR3 protein: CASSVAGGRASYNEQFF
V gene: TRBV4-1; J gene: TRBJ2-5; CDR3 protein: CASSQSGLGLGETQYF
V gene: TRBV27; J gene: TRBJ2-1; CDR3 protein: CASSGYSGRAYNEQFF
V gene: TRBV7-8; J gene: TRBJ2-7; CDR3 protein: CASRSPGQGGYEQYF
V gene: TRBV19; J gene: TRBJ1-1; CDR3 protein: CASSRGPKNTEAFF
V gene: TRBV2; J gene: TRBJ2-7; CDR3 protein: CASSARTGSSYEQYF
V gene: TRBV2; J gene: TRBJ2-5; CDR3 protein: CASRETDAETQYF
V gene: TRBV28; J gene: TRBJ2-1; CDR3 protein: CASSGTALYNEQFF
V gene: TRBV29-1; J gene: TRBJ1-1; CDR3 protein: CSVEEVTDTEAFF
V gene: TRBV27; J gene: TRBJ1-1; CDR3 protein: CASSLIGGNTEAFF
V gene: TRBV5-4; J gene: TRBJ2-7; CDR3 protein: CASSLWSGEQYF
V gene: TRBV28; J gene: TRBJ1-1; CDR3 protein: CASSLPTEGKNTEAFF
V gene: TRBV6-5; J gene: TRBJ1-5; CDR3 protein: CASSLIINQPQHF
V gene: TRBV19; J gene: TRBJ1-2; CDR3 protein: CASSIPTDKYGYTF
V gene: TRBV7-8; J gene: TRBJ2-1; CDR3 protein: CASSLAITTIYNEQFF
V gene: TRBV19; J gene: TRBJ2-7; CDR3 protein: CASSLMDRDEQYF
V gene: TRBV28; J gene: TRBJ1-5; CDR3 protein: CASRHLPGGLGQPQHF
V gene: TRBV7-6; J gene: TRBJ2-1; CDR3 protein: CASSLLPQKGEQFF
V gene: TRBV7-6; J gene: TRBJ2-1; CDR3 protein: CASSLSNEQFF
V gene: TRBV27; J gene: TRBJ2-4; CDR3 protein: CPAGRENIQYF
V gene: TRBV18; J gene: TRBJ2-4; CDR3 protein: CASSPGPTSGIGIQYF
V gene: TRBV27; J gene: TRBJ2-3; CDR3 protein: CASQTGGSTDTQYF
V gene: TRBV9; J gene: TRBJ2-1; CDR3 protein: CASSVGLATYNEQFF
V gene: TRBV15; J gene: TRBJ2-4; CDR3 protein: CATSRKRTGVNIQYF
V gene: TRBV5-6; J gene: NA; CDR3 protein: CASSLHPAPEQYF
V gene: TRBV2; J gene: TRBJ2-7; CDR3 protein: CASSERDRGMGVYEQYF
V gene: TRBV10-1; J gene: TRBJ2-1; CDR3 protein: CASSGSSGIYNEQFF
V gene: TRBV7-8; J gene: TRBJ2-7; CDR3 protein: CASSFRAGPKAEQYF
V gene: TRBV9; J gene: TRBJ2-5; CDR3 protein: CASSVGGTGSQETQYF
V gene: TRBV14; J gene: TRBJ2-7; CDR3 protein: CASSQDTGLVSHEQYF